The TCR beta chain described here comes from a study of shared clonotypes between healthy human individuals (dated by TCRdb to 2018 to 2020). Study-wide context: A few men and a couple of women, aged 18 to 49 years, made up the cohort. Per donor, three plates each were used for CD4 naive and CD4 memory, two for CD8 naive, and one for CD8 memory. Blood TCR repertoires of about 5 healthy adults were deeply sequenced to estimate repertoire size and the extent of clonotype sharing between individuals. To increase sequencing depth and limit assay-specific biases, different laboratories used diverse techniques to prepare libraries and sequence TCR repertoires. Between about 0.85 and 8.9 billion PBMCs per donor were obtained by leukapheresis. The research as a whole found: Naive subsets generally had larger estimated clonotype richness than memory subsets did. Sampling was restricted to blood, and TCR repertoires in tissue are likely to differ from TCR repertoires in blood. Incomplete sequencing was indicated by rarefaction of sorted-subset datasets, despite the large sequencing depth. When a handful of donors were compared, the shared fraction of clonotypes was around 5% for naive CD4, around 3.5% for naive CD8, 2% to 2.5% for memory CD4, and roughly 0.4% for memory CD8. Compared with non-shared clonotypes, the clonotypes found in all four sorted-subset donors had higher generation probabilities. Because the study included a small number of donors, the genetic and exposure-history diversity represented was limited. Pairwise subsampling led to the expectation that sequencing depth would affect the degree of clonotype sharing among donors.

TCR CDR3 regions were amplified from genomic DNA by multiplex PCR using the deep immunoSEQ assay. For each cell subset, the extracted genomic DNA was distributed evenly across all wells of several immunoSEQ 96-well plates, and each plate served as one replicate. Each replicate PCR for sorted subsets received about 200 ng genomic DNA, equal to roughly 29,000 T cell genomes. Purified libraries were quantified with a Qubit 3.0 fluorometer, sized on a Bioanalyzer 2100, and re-quantified with the KAPA Library Quantification kit. Each immunoSEQ 96-well plate was sequenced on its own single-read 150-cycle Illumina NextSeq 550 flow cell. On the authors' methods: The immunoSEQ output contained only junctional sequences without quality scores, so filtering could not match that applied to full-length reads. Sequences were annotated with PyIR, a Python wrapper for IgBLAST v1.9, and V/J genes and CDR3 were assigned using IMGT germline references. Reads with weak V/J assignments (E-value above 1e-6), missing CDR3, stop codons, out-of-frame junctions, or ambiguous translated residues were removed. A V3J clonotype was defined by an identical inferred V gene, J gene, and CDR3 amino acid sequence. The percentage overlap between two repertoires was calculated by dividing the number of shared unique clonotypes by the size of the smaller repertoire. Richness of each repertoire was evaluated using RTK rarefaction, the Chao1 estimator, and Recon v2.1 estimates of unobserved clonotypes. For all TCRbeta clonotypes obtained by the gDNA method from a handful of donors, generation probabilities were computed with OLGA. Not all clones reach the TCRdb copy of this immuneACCESS table, which keeps in-frame sequences only. Checked studies attribute under half of the gap to unresolved V genes and leave the rest unexplained. V, J and clone size derive from that table, while D and trimming were established from the DNA sequence. The sample profile shows about 2 million clones; about 95% of them were found once. The ten largest clonotypes hold around 1% of the sample.

CD8 naive samples were obtained by positive selection for CCR7 among CD45RO-negative cells, yielding a CD45RA+CCR7+ population from which TemRA cells were excluded. Healthy HIV-negative adults with no recently reported acute infections or vaccinations were included as donors. Only Caucasian adults living in Nashville, Tennessee, USA were represented among the donors. Blood was collected by leukapheresis, and PBMCs were isolated by Ficoll-Histopaque density gradient centrifugation and then cryopreserved in liquid nitrogen vapor phase. Analytical flow cytometry was used to check the purity and quantity of every magnetically sorted T cell population. Genomic DNA was isolated from every sorted fraction and measured by UV absorbance on a Nanodrop 2000c. Reading from cysteine to phenylalanine, the CDR3 counts 15 amino acids. CDR3 DNA only is kept here, 45 bases in frame from base 1. V is reduced by 3 bases and J by 5 bases, leaving a spacing of 14 bases between them. Taken from the germline V gene, the CDR1 and CDR2 loops are SGHTA and FQGNSA.

This clone was found once. What antigen it recognizes has not been identified. Base quality data are lacking; no much larger clone is found one base away. This chain joins TRBV7-2 to TRBJ2-1; the D gene could be either TRBD1 or TRBD2, each agreeing at 6 bases. This sequence was found in a man aged 18-30 years in good health. The sequenced material came from naive CD8+ T cells sorted from blood. This specimen's cell subset or site label, per the study, means: CD45RA+CCR7+. The nucleotide sequence reads TGTGCCAGCAGCTTTCTTTTGGAGGGGGACAATGAGCAGTTCTTC. Its translation reads: CASSFLLEGDNEQFF.